Listed below are T cell receptor beta chains from one sample, sequenced in a study. TCRdb processed the 5' RACE reads anew with MiXCR; each CDR3 protein has one entry. The sample has 40,000 to 65,000 distinct CDR3 sequences, 24% seen once. Source material: tumor-infiltrating naive CD4+ T cells sorted from the breast tumor. The receptors were gathered from a female donor with breast cancer. CDR3s include the opening cysteine and the closing phenylalanine or tryptophan. The D gene is left open where the match is weak. Size is omitted from some rows. Given values are once, few, many or a class for expanded clones.

. | TRBJ2-1 | TRBD1 | TRBV6-5 | TGTGCCGGCAGTCACTCACAAGGGACAGGGCGGTTCTTC | CAGSHSQGTGRFF
. | TRBJ2-7 | . | TRBV12-2 | TGTGCAAGTACCCAAACGACAGGAAGCTCCTACGAGCAGTACTTC | CASTQTTGSSYEQYF
few | TRBJ2-7 | . | TRBV20-1 | TGCAGTGCTAGATCCTCGGGGCAGCAGACCTACGAGCAGTACTTC | CSARSSGQQTYEQYF
. | TRBJ2-3 | TRBD2 | TRBV4-1 | TGCGCCAGCAGCCGGACCATGCTAGCGGGAACAGATACGCAGTATTTT | CASSRTMLAGTDTQYF
. | TRBJ2-5 | . | TRBV12-2 | TGTGCAAGTCGCTTCACTCCATTACTGGCTTCGGGGTCCCCCCCGGTTTATGAGACCCAGTACTTC | CASRFTPLLASGSPPVYETQYF
few | TRBJ1-4 | . | TRBV5-1 | TGCGCCAGCAGCTTGAAAACAGGGACGGAAAAACTGTTTTTT | CASSLKTGTEKLFF
. | TRBJ2-5 | . | TRBV24-1 | TGTGCCACCAGTGATTTAAGCCGCCAGTACTTC | CATSDLSRQYF
few | TRBJ2-6 | TRBD1 | TRBV7-9 | TGTGCCAGCAGCAGGACAGGAGGTAGGAGGGCCAACGTCCTGACTTTC | CASSRTGGRRANVLTF
. | TRBJ2-1 | TRBD2 | TRBV7-3 | TGTGCCAGCAGCTTAATGCGGGGGGACAACAATGAGCAGTTCTTC | CASSLMRGDNNEQFF
few | TRBJ2-5 | . | TRBV20-1 | TGCAGTGCTAGAGTTCCTCGGGACTTGGGTGAGACCCAGTACTTC | CSARVPRDLGETQYF
few | TRBJ2-5 | TRBD1 | TRBV5-1 | TGCGCCAGCAGCCCGGCCGGGACAGAAGAGACCCAGTACTTC | CASSPAGTEETQYF
. | TRBJ2-5 | . | TRBV6-5 | TGTGCCAGCAGTCAAACAGGGTTAGGGACCCAGTACTTC | CASSQTGLGTQYF
many | TRBJ1-6 | . | TRBV20-1 | TGCAGTGCTAGACGGGGTTTTTCCTATAATTCACCCCTCCACTTT | CSARRGFSYNSPLHF
few | TRBJ2-5 | . | TRBV9 | TGTGCCAGCAGCGTAGCTAGTTGGGAGACCCAGTACTTC | CASSVASWETQYF
few | TRBJ2-5 | . | TRBV5-1 | TGCGCCAGCAGATCGACGACGGGACCCGAGACCCAGTACTTC | CASRSTTGPETQYF
few | TRBJ1-2 | . | TRBV5-1 | TGCGCCAGCAGCTTGGTTGGGGGCGAAAGCTATGGCTACACCTTC | CASSLVGGESYGYTF
few | TRBJ1-2 | . | TRBV7-8 | TGTGCCAGCAGCTTACGGGCAGGGAAGGGAGGCTACACCTTC | CASSLRAGKGGYTF
. | TRBJ2-3 | . | TRBV20-1 | TGCAGTGCTAGAGACGCGCAAGGCACCTCCACAGATACGCAGTATTTT | CSARDAQGTSTDTQYF
. | TRBJ2-3 | TRBD2 | TRBV4-1 | TGCGCCAGCAGCCAAACCGGGACTAGCGGCACAGATACGCAGTATTTT | CASSQTGTSGTDTQYF
few | TRBJ1-1 | TRBD1 | TRBV9 | TGTGCCAGCAGCCCCAGCAGGGACAGGATCCAGCCAAATGAAGCTTTCTTT | CASSPSRDRIQPNEAFF
few | TRBJ2-1 | TRBD2 | TRBV5-1 | TGCGCCAGCAGGTCGACTAGCGGGAGCTCCTACAATGAGCAGTTCTTC | CASRSTSGSSYNEQFF
. | TRBJ1-2 | . | TRBV4-2 | TGTGCCAGCAGCCAAGATGTCTATGTGGGAGGCTACACCTTC | CASSQDVYVGGYTF
. | TRBJ2-3 | TRBD2 | TRBV25-1 | TGTGCCAGCACCCCGGGACTAGCCGCAGATACGCAGTATTTT | CASTPGLAADTQYF
. | TRBJ2-7 | . | TRBV5-1 | TGCGCCAGCAGCTTGGTAGCTTCCTACGAGCAGTACTTC | CASSLVASYEQYF
. | TRBJ2-1 | . | TRBV11-2 | TGTGCCAGCAGCCCCGGACTTCTACTATCCACTGAGCAGTTCTTC | CASSPGLLLSTEQFF
few | TRBJ1-2 | TRBD1 | TRBV5-1 | TGCGCCAGCAGCGAGGGGGGGACAGGGTATGGCTACACCTTC | CASSEGGTGYGYTF
. | TRBJ1-2 | TRBD1 | TRBV15 | TGTGCCACCAGCAGAGCGAGGACAGGGGCTCGTGGCTACACCTTC | CATSRARTGARGYTF
many | TRBJ2-3 | TRBD2 | TRBV20-1 | TGCAGTGCTAGGACACCAGGACTAGCGGTTAGCACAGATACGCAGTATTTT | CSARTPGLAVSTDTQYF
. | TRBJ2-4 | TRBD2 | TRBV6-5 | TGTGCCAGCAGTGATACAGGACTAGCCGGGGACATTCAGTACTTC | CASSDTGLAGDIQYF
many | TRBJ1-1 | TRBD1 | TRBV5-1 | TGCGCCAGCAGCATGCCGGACAGGGCTGAAGCTTTCTTT | CASSMPDRAEAFF
. | TRBJ2-7 | . | TRBV11-2 | TGTGCCAGCAGTTCCACAGGGACACTAGGGGAGCAGTACTTC | CASSSTGTLGEQYF
medium-sized | TRBJ2-1 | TRBD2 | TRBV4-1 | TGCGCCAGCAGCCGTTTAGCGGGAGTCAACAATGAGCAGTTCTTC | CASSRLAGVNNEQFF
few | TRBJ1-2 | . | TRBV7-2 | TGTGCCAGCAGCTTTTCGGGGGCGCATGGCTACACCTTC | CASSFSGAHGYTF
once | TRBJ1-1 | . | TRBV5-1 | TGCGCCAGTACCACAGGGAGTGCGAACACTGAAGCTTTCTTT | CASTTGSANTEAFF
few | TRBJ1-6 | TRBD1 | TRBV5-1 | TGCGCCAGCAGCCAGGGACAGGCGGATTCACCCCTCCACTTT | CASSQGQADSPLHF
medium-sized | TRBJ2-5 | . | TRBV7-2 | TGTGCCAGCAGCTTAGCGTGGCAGGGGCTTAAGACCCAGTACTTC | CASSLAWQGLKTQYF
many | TRBJ2-7 | TRBD2 | TRBV29-1 | TGCAGCGCTGGCGGGGGGGCTACCCTCTACGAGCAGTACTTC | CSAGGGATLYEQYF
. | TRBJ2-1 | TRBD1 | TRBV29-1 | TGCAGCGTCTCTAGGGACAGGGGTAATGAGCAGTTCTTC | CSVSRDRGNEQFF
few | TRBJ2-7 | . | TRBV7-2 | TGTGCCAGCAGCTTAGCCCCCCCGGGGCGCGAGCAGTACTTC | CASSLAPPGREQYF
many | TRBJ2-3 | . | TRBV7-2 | TGTGCCAGCAGCTTAGGCGGTCGTTCAGATACGCAGTATTTT | CASSLGGRSDTQYF
few | TRBJ2-1 | . | TRBV25-1 | TGTGCCAGCAGGCAGTCCTACAATGAGCAGTTCTTC | CASRQSYNEQFF